These 8 T cell receptor beta chains were sequenced from one sample in a study of shared clonotypes between healthy human individuals. The repertoire was sequenced with immunoSEQ multiplex PCR; TCRdb's copy has only in-frame clones and lacks some. The table has 2 million to 2.5 million clones, more than 90% seen once. The specimen was naive CD4+ T cells sorted from blood. The subset denotes: CD45RA+ positively selected. The receptors shown here come from a man aged 18 to 35 in good health.

This chain links TRBV25-1 with TRBJ1-2; D gene unclear. The CDR3 sequence is 14 residues long. Trimming left V 4 bases short and J 8 bases short, with 17 bases between. Germline CDR1 reads MGHDK; CDR2 reads SYGVNS. Here the CDR3 DNA reads TGTGCCAGCAGTGCCATCCACAGTGGAGGGGGCTACACCTTC. The encoded protein is CASSAIHSGGGYTF.

The V and J genes are TRBV5-1 and TRBJ2-6; D is uncertain. Trimming pared 2 bases from V and 6 bases from J, leaving 12 bases between. The germline gives CDR1 SGHRS, CDR2 YFSETQ. CDR3 length: 15 amino acids. CDR3 DNA sequence: TGCGCCAGCAGCTTAGGAAGTTCTCAGGCCAACGTCCTGACTTTC. It is translated as CASSLGSSQANVLTF.

The CDR3 spells CASSFDAGGQGRSYEQYF. As DNA, the CDR3 is TGTGCCAGCAGCTTTGACGCCGGGGGACAGGGTAGAAGCTACGAGCAGTACTTC. The J gene is TRBJ2-7, the V gene TRBV7-9, with 9 bases aligning to TRBD1. The germline V gene encodes CDR1 SEHNR and CDR2 FQNEAQ (reference sequence). The CDR3 is 18 amino acids. V lost 3 bases to trimming and J lost 3 bases; unmatched junction nucleotides: 15.

The rearrangement joins TRBV4-3 to TRBJ2-4; TRBD2 might be the D (6 bases). The CDR3 loop spans 12 amino acids. V gave up 0 bases and J gave up 10 bases, with 7 bases separating them. Per germline, CDR1 LGHNA and CDR2 YSLEER. CDR3 DNA sequence: TGCGCCAGCAGCCAAGATCGGGGGATTCAGTACTTC. Amino acids: CASSQDRGIQYF.

The chain combines TRBV4-1 with TRBJ2-1; D not certain. The CDR3 consists of 15 residues. The V gene lost 7 bases and the J gene lost 4 bases, with 17 bases spanning the gap. The germline V gene has CDR1 MGHRA and CDR2 YSYEKL. DNA of the CDR3: TGCGCCAGCACGATAGACGCCGGCCCTTACAATGAGCAGTTCTTC. Protein sequence: CASTIDAGPYNEQFF.

This chain joins TRBV5-5 and TRBJ1-6; 7 bases agree with TRBD1. V shed 7 bases, J shed 5 bases, and the junction held 15 bases outside the gene matches. There are 17 residues in the CDR3. Germline CDR1 reads SGHKS; CDR2 reads YYEKEE (reference sequence). The CDR3 DNA is TGTGCCAGCGATAGCGACAGGGAAAGGGTCGATAATTCACCCCTCCACTTT. Its translation is CASDSDRERVDNSPLHF.

The chain couples TRBV4-1 to TRBJ2-3, with TRBD2 matching over 9 bases. CDR1 and CDR2 from the germline V gene are MGHRA and YSYEKL. The V and J ends lost 0 bases and 0 bases, in that order; junction bases with no gene match: 13. This CDR3 spans 20 amino acids. The CDR3 here is CASSQDPWLAGSLSTDTQYF. DNA of the CDR3: TGCGCCAGCAGCCAAGATCCTTGGCTAGCGGGAAGTTTGAGCACAGATACGCAGTATTTT.

The CDR3 reads CASSLLREGNNEQFF. In DNA, the CDR3 is TGCGCCAGCAGCTTGCTCCGGGAGGGTAACAATGAGCAGTTCTTC. The rearrangement joins TRBV5-1 to TRBJ2-1, with TRBD2 identical over 8 bases. The J segment lost 5 bases and the V segment lost 1 base, leaving 5 bases of the junction unmatched. CDR1 is SGHRS and CDR2 is YFSETQ in the germline V gene. The CDR3 sequence is 15 residues long.